This T cell receptor beta chain came from a study of cytomegalovirus exposure and HLA in healthy donors. The CDR3 loop spans 16 amino acids. Germline V gives CDR1 MDHEN, CDR2 SYDVKM. This table comes from immunoSEQ multiplex PCR, and its TCRdb copy is limited to in-frame clones, with some not included. The table records 180,000 or so clones, approximately 89% of them present only once. The chain has TRBV28 and TRBJ2-5; tentative D call: TRBD1 (6 bases). This TCR derives from a man in his late teens or twenties in good health and CMV-seropositive. Sequenced: PBMCs. In nucleotides, the CDR3 is TGTGCTCACTCCCAGTTCAAAGGGGGTTTCCAAGAGACCCAGTACTTC. It translates to CAHSQFKGGFQETQYF.